The present entry profiles one T cell receptor (beta chain) with its context. This sample stems from a study of shared clonotypes between healthy human individuals. The assay was immunoSEQ multiplex PCR, and TCRdb's table has in-frame clones only and misses some. The table has 2 million to 2.5 million clones, more than 85% seen once. Sequenced input: naive CD4+ T cells from PBMCs. The subset is: CD45RA+ positively selected. The receptor was derived from a man aged 18 to 35 in good health. Some clones in this sample may be carry-over from other donors' samples.

The CDR3 region is CASSVTSGRAPGELFF. DNA of the CDR3: TGTGCCAGCAGCGTAACTAGCGGGAGGGCCCCCGGGGAGCTGTTTTTT. The chain combines TRBV9 with TRBJ2-2, with TRBD2 matching over 13 bases. The CDR3 length is 16 residues. Looked up from germline, CDR1 is SGDLS and CDR2 is YYNGEE. The junction had 3 bases not matched to a gene; V was cut back by 1 base and J by 6 bases.